The clone carrying this T cell receptor beta chain was seen many times. The data are from a study of identical twins' blood T cells. The CDR3 contains 13 residues. Trimming removed 2 bases from V and 2 bases from J, with 6 bases in between. In germline, CDR1 is MNHNS, CDR2 SASEGT. Reared together, all three twin pairs probably met the same infectious agents and vaccines. TCRdb independently ran MiXCR on the 5' RACE reads; one entry per CDR3 protein. The sample holds fewer than 450,000 distinct CDR3 sequences, roughly 28% seen once. Sequencing was performed on PBMCs. The chain is built from TRBV6-1 and TRBJ1-2; D is uncertain. The TCR originated in a woman between 18 and 49 years old in good health. In DNA, the CDR3 is TGTGCCAGCAGTGAAAGGCTAAACTATGGCTACACCTTC. Encoded protein: CASSERLNYGYTF.